The rows below give T cell receptor beta chains drawn from one sample of a study of CD8 T cells in ankylosing spondylitis. In TCRdb, the 5' RACE reads were re-called with MiXCR into one record per CDR3 protein. The repertoire has around 18,000 distinct CDR3 sequences, 8% to 9% of them found once; the top ten carry roughly 36%. Sequencing was done on a sample of blood. The receptors were sampled from a male donor with ankylosing spondylitis or in good health (not recorded which). Each CDR3 is given with its conserved first and last residue. The order of the fields is clone size, J gene, V gene, D gene, CDR3 DNA, CDR3 protein. D genes are given only for firm matches. Clone size is stated in some rows and not others, as once, few, many or a class when expanded.

many TRBJ2-1 TRBV7-2 TRBD1 TGTGCCAGCAGCTCGGGACAGGGCCCCTCCTACAATGAGCAGTTCTTC CASSSGQGPSYNEQFF
few TRBJ1-5 TRBV7-2 . TGTGCCAGCAGCCTTACCTCCGGGGGTCTGGGTCAGCCCCAGCATTTT CASSLTSGGLGQPQHF
few TRBJ2-1 TRBV6-5 TRBD2 TGTGCCAGCAGTTACTCGTACCCGGTTCTAGCGGGACTTTCCTACAATGAGCAGTTCTTC CASSYSYPVLAGLSYNEQFF
many TRBJ2-2 TRBV6-4 TRBD2 TGTGCCAGCCGGACTAGCGGGGAGAACGGGGAGCTGTTTTTT CASRTSGENGELFF
many TRBJ2-1 TRBV6-2/TRBV6-3 . TGTGCCAGCAGCTCCACTAGGGGCCGATACAATGAGCAGTTCTTC CASSSTRGRYNEQFF
. TRBJ1-5 TRBV7-2 TRBD1 TGTGCCAGCAGCTTAACAGGGGGTCGAAATCAGCCCCAGCATTTT CASSLTGGRNQPQHF
. TRBJ1-5 TRBV28 . TGTGCCAGCAATCGTGGGGGGTATAGCAATCAGCCCCAGCATTTT CASNRGGYSNQPQHF
many TRBJ2-1 TRBV20-1 TRBD2 TGCAGTGCTAGGACTAGCCAGGAGCAGTTCTTC CSARTSQEQFF
few TRBJ2-5 TRBV20-1 . TGCAGTGCTACGGAGGCAGGGGATGTCCAAGAGACCCAGTACTTC CSATEAGDVQETQYF
. TRBJ2-1 TRBV27 TRBD2 TGTGCCAGCAGTCTATCAGCGGGAGCGTACAATGAGCAGTTCTTC CASSLSAGAYNEQFF
. TRBJ2-4 TRBV7-2 . TGTGCCAGCAGCTCCACGTCGGGGGAAAACATTCAGTACTTC CASSSTSGENIQYF
. TRBJ2-1 TRBV29-1 . TGCAGCGTTGAAGTCATAGGGGATGAGCAGTTCTTC CSVEVIGDEQFF
few TRBJ1-3 TRBV12-3/TRBV12-4 . TGTGCCAGCAGCCCAGGGTACACCATATATTTT CASSPGYTIYF
. TRBJ2-3 TRBV10-3 TRBD1 TGTGCCATCAGGACAGGGGTTAGCACAGATACGCAGTATTTT CAIRTGVSTDTQYF
many TRBJ2-1 TRBV27 . TGTGCCAGCAGTCCCCTGAGTGGGGGGGCCTCGAATGAGCAGTTCTTC CASSPLSGGASNEQFF
few TRBJ2-5 TRBV5-1 . TGCGCCAGCAGCTTGGGATTTGAAAGGGCCCAGTACTTC CASSLGFERAQYF
. TRBJ2-1 TRBV12-3/TRBV12-4 . TGTGCCAGCACCCTCTCAGGCTCCTACAATGAGCAGTTCTTC CASTLSGSYNEQFF
many TRBJ2-1 TRBV24-1 TRBD2 TGTGCCACCAGTGAGGCAGGGCGGACTAGCGAGATCTACAATGAGCAGTTCTTC CATSEAGRTSEIYNEQFF
few TRBJ2-1 TRBV5-4 TRBD1 TGTGCCAGCAGCTTTCCCACAGGGGGCAGTGAGCAGTTCTTC CASSFPTGGSEQFF
. TRBJ2-4 TRBV4-3 . TGCGCCAGCAGCCAAGAGCTACATGCCAAAAACATTCAGTACTTC CASSQELHAKNIQYF
. TRBJ1-1 TRBV20-1 . TGCAGTGTGGGCGGGAGCCCAGGCACTGAAGCTTTCTTT CSVGGSPGTEAFF
many TRBJ2-4 TRBV7-9 . TGTGCCAGCAGCTTAAACCCCTCAGACATTCAGTACTTC CASSLNPSDIQYF
. TRBJ2-5 TRBV29-1 . TGCAGCGTTGAAGTCGTCCAGGGGTGGAGGGAGACCCAGTACTTC CSVEVVQGWRETQYF
few TRBJ1-1 TRBV28 . TGTGCCAGCAGTCACACTTTTCAAGCTTTCTTT CASSHTFQAFF
many TRBJ1-1 TRBV20-1 . TGCAGTGCTAGAGACAGGGGCTTTATGAACACTGAAGCTTTCTTT CSARDRGFMNTEAFF
many TRBJ2-1 TRBV28 . TGTGCCAGCAGTCCTGTGGAGGTCTCGGCGGAGAGCTCCTACAATGAGCAGTTCTTC CASSPVEVSAESSYNEQFF
few TRBJ2-7 TRBV28 . TGTGCCAGCAACGGACCCGAGCAGTACTTC CASNGPEQYF
many TRBJ2-3 TRBV28 TRBD1 TGTGCCAGCAGTGCTGGACAGGGCCCAGATACGCAGTATTTT CASSAGQGPDTQYF
many TRBJ2-1 TRBV5-1 . TGCGCCAGCAGCTGGGCCCGAAGGGATGAGCAGTTCTTC CASSWARRDEQFF
. TRBJ2-2 TRBV15 . TGTGCCACCAGCAGACCGGGCCCCGGGGAGCTGTTTTTT CATSRPGPGELFF
many TRBJ1-1 TRBV12-3/TRBV12-4 . TGTGCCAGCAGCATGACAGAAAACACTGAAGCTTTCTTT CASSMTENTEAFF
many TRBJ2-7 TRBV27 TRBD1 TGTGCCAGCAGTTCCACCGGGACAGCCTACGAGCAGTACTTC CASSSTGTAYEQYF
. TRBJ2-1 TRBV3-1 . TGTGCCAGCAGCCAAGATCTGGCAGGGGTTCGGAATGAGCAGTTCTTC CASSQDLAGVRNEQFF
many TRBJ1-5 TRBV20-1 . TGCAGTGCCACTCCGGACGGCGCTAGCAATCAGCCCCAGCATTTT CSATPDGASNQPQHF
. TRBJ1-3 TRBV12-3/TRBV12-4 . TGTGCCAGCAGCTTCGGGGGAAACACCATATATTTT CASSFGGNTIYF
many TRBJ1-1 TRBV20-1 TRBD1 TGCAGTGCTCCGTACAGGGGCAACACTGAAGCTTTCTTT CSAPYRGNTEAFF
few TRBJ1-5 TRBV2 . TGTGCCAGCAGTCCGGGGGATAGTCAGCCCCAGCATTTT CASSPGDSQPQHF
many TRBJ2-1 TRBV7-3 . TGTGCCAGCAGCCCTCGGCTCCGAAGCTCCTACAATGAGCAGTTCTTC CASSPRLRSSYNEQFF
. TRBJ1-4 TRBV28 . TGTGCCAGCATTGGTAGGGGCCCAAATGAAAAACTGTTTTTT CASIGRGPNEKLFF
many TRBJ1-6 TRBV20-1 TRBD1 TGCAGTGCACAGTGGACAGGGATTTATAATTCACCCCTCCACTTT CSAQWTGIYNSPLHF
few TRBJ1-1 TRBV5-1 . TGCGCCAGCAGCCCTTACCTGAACACTGAAGCTTTCTTT CASSPYLNTEAFF